What follows describes a single T cell receptor beta chain. Its antigen is not identified. Study results and caveats: Larger-cohort validation covered only one TCR beta V-J rearrangement. In terms of TCR gene usage, tumor memory CD4+ T cells clustered together with blood and lymph node memory CD4+ cells, as well as with lymph node naive CD4+ cells. Tumor Treg TCRs overlapped most with tumor naive CD4+ cells.

After constant-region reverse-primer amplification, full-length variable regions underwent semi-nested PCR with Nested Universal Primer A. TCRdb independently ran MiXCR on the 5' RACE reads; one entry per CDR3 protein. This sample has approximately 50,000 distinct CDR3 sequences, with 26% found just once. Cells sorted as Tregs were CD4+, CD25+ and CD127-/low. The TCR comes from a female donor with breast cancer. Sequenced input: tumor-infiltrating Tregs sorted from the breast tumor.

The CDR3 spells CAISESGGGTQREQFF. CDR3 in DNA: TGTGCCATCAGTGAGTCGGGGGGCGGGACTCAGAGGGAGCAGTTCTTC. The chain couples TRBV10-3 to TRBJ2-1; TRBD1 or TRBD2 may be the D gene (6 bases each). Trimming cost V 0 bases and J 10 bases, with 19 bases left between them. CDR1 and CDR2 (germline): ENHRY, SYGVKD. The CDR3 runs to 16 residues.